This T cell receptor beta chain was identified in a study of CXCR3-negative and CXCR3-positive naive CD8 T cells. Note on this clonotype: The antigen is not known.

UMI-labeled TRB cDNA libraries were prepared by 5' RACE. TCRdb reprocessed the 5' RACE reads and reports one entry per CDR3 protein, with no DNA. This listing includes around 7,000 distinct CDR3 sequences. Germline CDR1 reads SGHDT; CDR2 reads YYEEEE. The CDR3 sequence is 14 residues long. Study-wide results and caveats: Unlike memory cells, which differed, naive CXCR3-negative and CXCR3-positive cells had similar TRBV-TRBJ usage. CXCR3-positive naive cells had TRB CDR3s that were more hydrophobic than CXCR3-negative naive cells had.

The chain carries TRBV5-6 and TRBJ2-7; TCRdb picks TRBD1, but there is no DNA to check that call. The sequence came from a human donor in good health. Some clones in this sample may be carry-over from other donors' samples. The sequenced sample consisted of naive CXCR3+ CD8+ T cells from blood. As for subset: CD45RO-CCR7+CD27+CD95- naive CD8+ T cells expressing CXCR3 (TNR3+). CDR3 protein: CASNQQGDFGEQYF. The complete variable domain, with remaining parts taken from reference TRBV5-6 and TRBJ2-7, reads DAGVTQSPTHLIKTRGQQVTLRCSPKSGHDTVSWYQQALGQGPQFIFQYYEEEERQRGNFPDRFSGHQFPNYSSELNVNALLLGDSALYLCASNQQGDFGEQYFGPGTRLTVT.